The present entry profiles one T cell receptor beta chain with its context. V shed 4 bases and J shed 6 bases, with 21 bases lying between them. The CDR3 loop spans 17 amino acids. CDR1 MNHEY and CDR2 SVGEGT come from the germline V gene. This sample was included in a study of Ad26.COV2.S vaccination and SARS-CoV-2 variants. Method: immunoSEQ multiplex PCR; TCRdb's copy keeps in-frame clones and lacks some. The sample records around 300,000 clones, about 85% being singletons. Treatment described: around 19 received Ad26.COV2.S at low or high dose, single or two shots; about five received placebo; per-sample allocation not given. Sampling happened 63 days after the first vaccine or placebo injection.

The input for sequencing was peripheral blood, taken in a trial of Ad26.COV2.S vaccine versus placebo. The V call is TRBV6-2 or TRBV6-3, the J call TRBJ2-2; D is ambiguous. The sequence derives from a person aged 18-65 years who received the Ad26.COV2.S COVID-19 vaccine or a placebo. CDR3: CASSFRQPKKGPGELFF. The CDR3 bases are TGTGCCAGCAGTTTTAGACAACCGAAGAAAGGGCCCGGGGAGCTGTTTTTT.